The rows below give T cell receptor beta chains drawn from one sample of a study of blood T cell repertoires in COVID-19. The table came from immunoSEQ multiplex PCR; TCRdb's copy has only in-frame clones and leaves some out. This table has roughly 180,000 clones, about 86% appearing once. Sequenced input: PBMCs or T cells enriched from blood (not recorded which). The receptors stem from a woman in her fifties or sixties in a cohort exposed to, infected with or recovered from COVID-19 (not recorded which). CDR3s include the opening cysteine and the closing phenylalanine or tryptophan. The order of the fields is D gene, V gene, J gene, CDR3 length, clone size, CDR3 protein, CDR3 DNA. D genes are given only for firm matches. Only some rows state a clone size, as once, few, many or a class for expanded clones.

D: -; V: TRBV6-1; J: TRBJ2-2; length: 15; size: -; CDR3: CASSERVKSTGELFF; DNA: TGTGCCAGCAGTGAACGGGTGAAGTCCACCGGGGAGCTGTTTTTT
D: TRBD1; V: TRBV18; J: TRBJ1-2; length: 13; size: -; CDR3: CASSEDRDYGYTF; DNA: TGTGCCAGCTCAGAGGACAGGGACTATGGCTACACCTTC
D: TRBD1; V: TRBV28; J: TRBJ2-2; length: 18; size: -; CDR3: CASSLSGKGQGNTGELFF; DNA: TGTGCCAGCAGTTTATCGGGAAAGGGACAGGGGAACACCGGGGAGCTGTTTTTT
D: TRBD1; V: TRBV28; J: TRBJ1-2; length: 15; size: few; CDR3: CASSAERDRAYGYTF; DNA: TGTGCCAGCAGTGCGGAAAGGGACAGGGCATATGGCTACACCTTC
D: -; V: TRBV30; J: TRBJ1-5; length: 13; size: -; CDR3: CAWSIRGNQPQHF; DNA: TGTGCCTGGAGTATACGGGGGAATCAGCCCCAGCATTTT
D: -; V: TRBV19; J: TRBJ2-2; length: 15; size: -; CDR3: CASSIGGRAAGELFF; DNA: TGTGCCAGTAGTATAGGGGGCCGGGCCGCCGGGGAGCTGTTTTTT
D: TRBD1; V: TRBV11-2; J: TRBJ1-2; length: 13; size: -; CDR3: CASSRGGNYGYTF; DNA: TGTGCCAGCAGCCGAGGGGGCAACTATGGCTACACCTTC
D: -; V: TRBV19; J: TRBJ2-2; length: 19; size: -; CDR3: CASRISLSGQGGTTGELFF; DNA: TGTGCCAGTAGGATATCTTTGAGTGGTCAGGGAGGAACCACCGGGGAGCTGTTTTTT
D: -; V: TRBV2; J: TRBJ1-2; length: 11; size: -; CDR3: CASSYRVGYTF; DNA: TGTGCCAGCAGTTACAGGGTTGGCTACACCTTC
D: TRBD2; V: TRBV5-5; J: TRBJ2-5; length: 14; size: -; CDR3: CASSPGGGQETQYF; DNA: TGTGCCAGCAGCCCCGGGGGAGGGCAAGAGACCCAGTACTTC
D: TRBD1; V: TRBV5-1; J: TRBJ1-1; length: 15; size: -; CDR3: CASSLLGQEGTEAFF; DNA: TGCGCCAGCAGCCTACTGGGACAGGAGGGAACTGAAGCTTTCTTT
D: -; V: TRBV5-4; J: TRBJ2-1; length: 14; size: -; CDR3: CASSRDRTDNEQFF; DNA: TGTGCCAGCAGTCGCGACAGAACCGACAATGAGCAGTTCTTC
D: -; V: TRBV7-9; J: TRBJ2-7; length: 11; size: -; CDR3: CASTIGDEQYF; DNA: TGTGCCAGCACCATAGGGGACGAGCAGTACTTC
D: -; V: TRBV28; J: TRBJ2-3; length: 11; size: -; CDR3: CASSKTYTQYF; DNA: TGTGCCAGCAGTAAAACTTATACGCAGTATTTT
D: -; V: TRBV5-5; J: TRBJ1-5; length: 15; size: once; CDR3: CASSLQGNSNQPQHF; DNA: TGTGCCAGCAGCCTACAGGGAAATAGCAATCAGCCCCAGCATTTT
D: TRBD2; V: TRBV11-3; J: TRBJ2-7; length: 17; size: -; CDR3: CASSLGRVAGGLCEQYF; DNA: TGTGCCAGCAGCTTAGGCAGGGTAGCGGGAGGGCTCTGCGAGCAGTACTTC
D: TRBD1; V: TRBV2; J: TRBJ2-7; length: 14; size: -; CDR3: CASSKGQGLGEQYF; DNA: TGTGCCAGCAGTAAGGGACAGGGACTGGGCGAGCAGTACTTC
D: -; V: TRBV2; J: TRBJ2-2; length: 13; size: -; CDR3: CASTAGQHMGLFF; DNA: TGTGCCAGCACAGCGGGTCAACACATGGGGCTGTTTTTT
D: -; V: TRBV19; J: TRBJ1-5; length: 13; size: -; CDR3: CASLEGRNQPQHF; DNA: TGTGCCTCCCTTGAGGGGAGGAATCAGCCCCAGCATTTT
D: TRBD1; V: TRBV19; J: TRBJ1-2; length: 14; size: once; CDR3: CASSLGDRDFGYTF; DNA: TGTGCCAGTAGCTTGGGGGACAGAGATTTTGGCTACACCTTC
D: -; V: TRBV5-1; J: TRBJ2-6; length: 14; size: -; CDR3: CASSDSAGANVLTF; DNA: TGCGCCAGCAGCGATAGTGCTGGGGCCAACGTCCTGACTTTC
D: TRBD2; V: TRBV7-9; J: TRBJ2-2; length: 18; size: -; CDR3: CASSFSQRGASNTGELFF; DNA: TGTGCCAGCAGCTTTTCCCAGCGGGGGGCCTCGAACACCGGGGAGCTGTTTTTT
D: TRBD1; V: TRBV7-9; J: TRBJ1-5; length: 15; size: -; CDR3: CASSPSGQRNQPQHF; DNA: TGTGCCAGCAGCCCTTCGGGACAGCGCAATCAGCCCCAGCATTTT
D: TRBD2; V: TRBV9; J: TRBJ2-1; length: 17; size: few; CDR3: CASSVALAGGKGGEQFF; DNA: TGTGCCAGCAGCGTAGCTCTAGCGGGAGGTAAAGGGGGTGAGCAGTTCTTC
D: TRBD1; V: TRBV5-1; J: TRBJ2-2; length: 15; size: -; CDR3: CASSSQGANTGELFF; DNA: TGCGCCAGCAGCTCCCAGGGGGCAAACACCGGGGAGCTGTTTTTT
D: TRBD1; V: TRBV6-5; J: TRBJ1-5; length: 15; size: -; CDR3: CASIWTGDSNQPQHF; DNA: TGTGCCAGCATTTGGACAGGGGATAGCAATCAGCCCCAGCATTTT
D: TRBD1; V: TRBV29-1; J: TRBJ1-1; length: 14; size: -; CDR3: CSVGSGGGDTEAFF; DNA: TGCAGCGTAGGGTCAGGGGGCGGGGACACTGAAGCTTTCTTT
D: -; V: TRBV2; J: TRBJ2-7; length: 15; size: -; CDR3: CASTGDPGNLYEQYF; DNA: TGTGCCAGCACAGGAGACCCAGGGAATCTCTACGAGCAGTACTTC
D: TRBD1; V: TRBV6-5; J: TRBJ2-7; length: 14; size: -; CDR3: CASSTTGGSYEQYF; DNA: TGTGCCAGCAGTACCACAGGGGGATCCTACGAGCAGTACTTC
D: TRBD1; V: TRBV6-5; J: TRBJ1-6; length: 14; size: -; CDR3: CASSTGTGASPLHF; DNA: TGTGCCAGCAGTACCGGGACAGGGGCTTCACCCCTCCACTTT
D: -; V: TRBV20-1; J: TRBJ2-1; length: 11; size: few; CDR3: CSAFKQQGQFF; DNA: TGCAGTGCTTTTAAACAGCAAGGGCAGTTCTTC
D: TRBD1; V: TRBV5-4; J: TRBJ1-2; length: 15; size: -; CDR3: CASSFRQGVGYGYTF; DNA: TGTGCCAGCAGCTTTAGACAGGGGGTCGGGTATGGCTACACCTTC
D: -; V: TRBV28; J: TRBJ1-2; length: 12; size: -; CDR3: CASSLTSGGYTF; DNA: TGTGCCAGCAGTTTGACCTCCGGGGGCTACACCTTC
D: -; V: TRBV11-3; J: TRBJ2-1; length: 16; size: -; CDR3: CASSLPRLVLYNEQFF; DNA: TGTGCCAGCAGCTTACCACGACTAGTTCTTTACAATGAGCAGTTCTTC
D: TRBD2; V: TRBV11-2; J: TRBJ2-3; length: 16; size: -; CDR3: CASSAGLAGGADTQYF; DNA: TGTGCCAGCAGCGCGGGACTAGCGGGAGGGGCAGATACGCAGTATTTT
D: -; V: TRBV2; J: TRBJ1-1; length: 14; size: -; CDR3: CASRVQGVNTEAFF; DNA: TGTGCCAGCAGGGTACAGGGAGTGAACACTGAAGCTTTCTTT
D: -; V: TRBV29-1; J: TRBJ1-1; length: 13; size: many; CDR3: CSAHRVIKAEAFF; DNA: TGCAGCGCGCACAGGGTTATTAAGGCTGAAGCTTTCTTT
D: TRBD1; V: TRBV23-1; J: TRBJ2-4; length: 17; size: -; CDR3: CASSQKTGAIAKNIQYF; DNA: TGCGCCAGCAGTCAAAAGACAGGGGCTATAGCCAAAAACATTCAGTACTTC
D: -; V: TRBV6-5; J: TRBJ1-6; length: 15; size: -; CDR3: CASSLRERGISPLHF; DNA: TGTGCCAGCAGTCTCCGGGAAAGGGGGATATCACCCCTCCACTTT
D: -; V: TRBV6-1; J: TRBJ2-7; length: 13; size: -; CDR3: CASSESRIWEQYF; DNA: TGTGCCAGCAGTGAGTCGCGGATTTGGGAGCAGTACTTC
D: -; V: TRBV7-9; J: TRBJ2-7; length: 14; size: -; CDR3: CASSLAHRSYEQYF; DNA: TGTGCCAGCAGCTTAGCACACAGATCCTACGAGCAGTACTTC
D: -; V: TRBV2; J: TRBJ2-2; length: 15; size: -; CDR3: CASSAPAANTGELFF; DNA: TGTGCCAGCAGTGCCCCAGCGGCGAACACCGGGGAGCTGTTTTTT
D: -; V: TRBV3-1/TRBV3-2; J: TRBJ2-5; length: 16; size: -; CDR3: CASSQDKPGSGETQYF; DNA: TGTGCCAGCAGCCAAGATAAGCCAGGGTCAGGAGAGACCCAGTACTTC